This passage covers 21 T cell receptor beta chains from one sample sequenced in a study of blood T cell repertoires in COVID-19. Repertoires were generated with immunoSEQ multiplex PCR, while TCRdb's copy carries only in-frame clones and drops some. This table holds some 250,000 clones, 82% found once. Material: peripheral blood. These receptors came from a woman aged 60-75 years with active or convalescent COVID-19.

The CDR3 coding sequence is TGTGCCAGCAGTGAGGCACGATTTGAAGCTTTCTTT. Protein: CASSEARFEAFF. The chain employs TRBV6-1 and TRBJ1-1; D gene unclear. There are 12 residues in the CDR3. Germline V lookup: CDR1 MNHNS, CDR2 SASEGT. V was pared by 3 bases and J by 7 bases, with 9 bases between.

The table lists this clone with a count of one. This chain joins TRBV10-2 and TRBJ1-1, with 12 bases fitting TRBD1. Germline CDR1 reads WSHSY; CDR2 reads SAAADI. The CDR3 has 16 amino acids. After removal of 3 bases from V and 5 bases from J, the junction contained 7 bases not matched to a gene. The CDR3 loop is CASSDPGQGAPTEAFF. The CDR3 nucleotides read TGCGCCAGCAGTGACCCGGGACAGGGGGCGCCTACTGAAGCTTTCTTT.

This chain links TRBV15 with TRBJ2-6, with TRBD1 matching 8 bases. Germline V gene lookup returns CDR1 LNHNV and CDR2 YYDKDF (reference sequence). The V segment lost 4 bases and the J segment 4 bases; nucleotides outside the gene matches: 6. CDR3 length: 16 amino acids. The CDR3 DNA reads TGTGCCACCAGCAAAGAACAGGGGGACGGGGCCAACGTCCTGACTTTC. Residues: CATSKEQGDGANVLTF. The full variable domain, its missing parts supplied by reference TRBV15 and TRBJ2-6, is DAMVIQNPRYQVTQFGKPVTLSCSQTLNHNVMYWYQQKSSQAPKLLFHYYDKDFNNEADTPDNFQSRRPNTSFCFLDIRSPGLGDTAMYLCATSKEQGDGANVLTFGAGSRLTVL.

The chain is built from TRBV30 and TRBJ1-2; D not resolved. Germline CDR1 reads GTSNPN; CDR2 reads SVGIG (reference sequence). The ends were cut back, 3 bases at V and 6 bases at J, with 17 bases in the middle. The CDR3 length is 14 residues. CDR3: CAWRAGWERDGYTF. For the CDR3, the DNA is TGTGCCTGGAGGGCCGGGTGGGAGAGGGATGGCTACACCTTC.

The V call is TRBV11-2, the J call TRBJ2-1; tentative D call: TRBD1 (8 bases). This CDR3 spans 14 amino acids. Germline CDR1 and CDR2: SGHAT and FQNNGV. Trimming shortened V by 1 base and J by 15 bases, and 19 bases separated the two germline ends. The CDR3 sequence: CASSLAGRGDRPFF. In nucleotides, the CDR3 is TGTGCCAGCAGCTTAGCCGGACGGGGGGACAGGCCGTTCTTC. The full variable domain, rest sourced from reference TRBV11-2 and TRBJ2-1, is EAGVAQSPRYKIIEKRQSVAFWCNPISGHATLYWYQQILGQGPKLLIQFQNNGVVDDSQLPKDRFSAERLKGVDSTLKIQPAKLEDSAVYLCASSLAGRGDRPFFGPGTRLTVL.

This clone appeared a few times. CDR3 DNA: TGTGCCAGTAACCCGACCCAGGGATCTGGAAACACCATATATTTT. This gives the protein CASNPTQGSGNTIYF. This chain joins TRBV19 and TRBJ1-3; maybe TRBD1 (5 bases). Germline V gene data show CDR1 as LNHDA and CDR2 as SQIVND (reference sequence). CDR3 length: 15 residues. V lost 7 bases and J lost 1, with 14 bases in between.

Here the CDR3 DNA reads TGTGCCATCAGTGAGTCGACGGGATGGAACTATGGCTACACCTTC. This codes for CAISESTGWNYGYTF. V gene TRBV10-3 combines with J gene TRBJ1-2, with D uncertain. This CDR3 contains 15 residues. The V end was cut by 0 bases, the J end by 2 bases, with 10 bases between. CDR1 is ENHRY, CDR2 SYGVKD, per germline.

The chain links TRBV19 to TRBJ2-2, with TRBD2 matching 7 bases. The V gene's germline CDR1 is LNHDA and CDR2 SQIVND (reference sequence). J gave up 2 bases and V 7 bases, and 13 bases lay outside the gene matches. This CDR3 spans 17 amino acids. CDR3 protein: CASKTGGGYTNTGELFF. Written as DNA, the CDR3 is TGTGCCAGTAAAACCGGGGGAGGGTACACCAACACCGGGGAGCTGTTTTTT.

This clone was recorded once. This rearrangement joins TRBV5-1 to TRBJ1-5; possibly TRBD1 for D (5 bases). Germline V gene lookup returns CDR1 SGHRS and CDR2 YFSETQ. V gave up 4 bases and J gave up 4 bases, with 15 bases separating them. The CDR3 sequence is 15 residues long. The chain's CDR3 is CASSQGGDRNQPQHF. The CDR3 region has the DNA TGCGCCAGCAGCCAGGGAGGTGACAGAAATCAGCCCCAGCATTTT.

In DNA form, the CDR3 reads TGTGCCAGCAGCTACACGGGGGGGTTTACAGATACGCAGTATTTT. It specifies CASSYTGGFTDTQYF. The chain carries TRBV7-3 and TRBJ2-3, with 8 positions matching TRBD2. V dropped 4 bases and J dropped 3; count of bases not matched to a gene: 6. Germline assignment: CDR1 SGHTA and CDR2 FQGTGA. CDR3 size: 15 residues.

V gene TRBV2 combines with J gene TRBJ1-3; D remains ambiguous. CDR1 is SNHLY and CDR2 is FYNNEI in the germline V gene. The CDR3 length is 14 residues. Trimming took off 2 bases at V and 3 bases at J, with 8 bases between the two ends. CDR3: CASSESLFGNTIYF. The CDR3 DNA is TGTGCCAGCAGTGAAAGCCTCTTTGGAAACACCATATATTTT.

The V call is TRBV7-8, the J call TRBJ1-2; weak D call: TRBD1 (6 bases). Germline V CDR1 and CDR2: SGHVS, FQNEAQ. V gave up 6 bases and J gave up 4 bases, with 12 bases separating them. This CDR3 region has 13 residues. CDR3 in DNA: TGTGCCAGCAGTGGGGGGGCAGGCTATGGCTACACCTTC. Protein: CASSGGAGYGYTF.

The chain employs TRBV5-6 and TRBJ1-2, with 7 bases lining up with TRBD1. The CDR3 runs 13 residues. Trimming removed 3 bases from V and 10 bases from J; junction bases left unmatched: 9. Germline V gene data show CDR1 as SGHDT and CDR2 as YYEEEE. The CDR3: CASSYGTEKNYTF. The CDR3 region has the DNA TGTGCCAGCAGCTACGGGACAGAAAAGAACTACACCTTC.

The chain recombines TRBV7-6 with TRBJ1-3, with 9 nucleotides matching TRBD1. The trim removed 5 bases at V and 7 bases at J, leaving 9 bases unmatched. The V gene's germline CDR1 is SGHVS and CDR2 FNYEAQ. The CDR3 runs 15 residues. CDR3 protein: CASSTPTGQGNTIYF. CDR3 DNA: TGTGCCAGCAGCACCCCAACCGGACAGGGGAACACCATATATTTT.

The J gene is TRBJ2-3, the V gene TRBV2; 10 positions agree with TRBD2. With V trimmed by 4 bases and J by 6 bases, 7 bases remained unmatched. CDR1 and CDR2 (germline): SNHLY, FYNNEI. This CDR3 is 15 amino acids long. The CDR3 region is CASSAIAGGRDTQYF. The CDR3 region has the DNA TGTGCCAGCAGTGCTATAGCGGGGGGCCGTGATACGCAGTATTTT.

As to this clone: Compared with germline, one end of the junction differs, possibly owing to a read error. The rearrangement joins TRBV11-2 to TRBJ1-4; maybe TRBD1 (5 bases). Germline-derived CDR1 and CDR2 are SGHAT and FQNNGV. The CDR3 sequence is 13 residues long. The CDR3 nucleotides read TGTGCCGGCAGCTTAGGGGCCAGGGAAAAACTGTTTTTT. Translated: CAGSLGAREKLFF.

A few counts support this clone. V and J are TRBV29-1 and TRBJ2-7, with D tentatively TRBD2 (6 bases). Looked up from germline, CDR1 is SQVTM and CDR2 is ANQGSEA. V was shortened by 8 bases and J by 2 bases, with 25 bases between the two germline ends. The CDR3 sequence is 16 residues long. The CDR3 spells CSFSREEWSAPYEQYF. In nucleotides, the CDR3 is TGCAGCTTTTCCAGGGAGGAGTGGTCAGCCCCCTACGAGCAGTACTTC.

The V and J genes are TRBV11-2 and TRBJ2-3; 12 nucleotides match TRBD2. There are 16 residues in the CDR3. The germline gives CDR1 SGHAT, CDR2 FQNNGV. Losses at the gene ends were 4 bases for V and 2 bases for J; bases not matched to a gene: 4. CDR3 nucleotide sequence: TGTGCCAGCAGCTATACTAGCGGGGGGATCACAGATACGCAGTATTTT. Protein product: CASSYTSGGITDTQYF.

This chain uses TRBV7-8 with TRBJ1-1; no definite D call. V was shortened by 7 bases and J by 0 bases, with 15 bases between the two germline ends. Germline V gives CDR1 SGHVS, CDR2 FQNEAQ. The CDR3 totals 15 residues. The DNA for the CDR3 is TGTGCCAGCACCCTAGAAGCAGTTTTGAACACTGAAGCTTTCTTT. Translation: CASTLEAVLNTEAFF.

This clone was detected only a few times. The V and J genes are TRBV7-6 and TRBJ2-5, with 12 bases that match TRBD1. Germline V CDR1 and CDR2: SGHVS, FNYEAQ. V lost 4 bases, J lost 4 bases, and 10 bases stayed unmatched. There are 17 residues in the CDR3. The CDR3 loop is CASSSLAGTGGRETQYF. As DNA, the CDR3 is TGTGCCAGCAGCTCCCTGGCCGGGACAGGGGGCAGAGAGACCCAGTACTTC.

V and J are TRBV19 and TRBJ1-2; a possible D gene is TRBD1 (6 bases). This CDR3 is 15 amino acids long. The germline V gene has CDR1 LNHDA and CDR2 SQIVND (reference sequence). V lost 4 bases, J lost 2 bases, and 14 bases lay in between. CDR3 residues: CASSRLDRANYGYTF. In DNA form, the CDR3 reads TGTGCCAGTAGTAGGCTGGACAGAGCAAACTATGGCTACACCTTC.